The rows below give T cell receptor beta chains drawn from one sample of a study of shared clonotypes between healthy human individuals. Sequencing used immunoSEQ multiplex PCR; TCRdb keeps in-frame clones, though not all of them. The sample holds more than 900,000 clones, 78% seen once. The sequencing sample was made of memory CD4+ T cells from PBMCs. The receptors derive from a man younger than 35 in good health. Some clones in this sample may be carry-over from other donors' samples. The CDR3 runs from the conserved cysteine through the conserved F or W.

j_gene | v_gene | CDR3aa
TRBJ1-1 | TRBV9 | CASSVGSRAGTEAFF
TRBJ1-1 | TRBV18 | CASSPRIMSGTEAFF
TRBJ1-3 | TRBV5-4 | CASRGTGSGNTIYF
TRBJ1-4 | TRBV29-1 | CSVRAEGEKLFF
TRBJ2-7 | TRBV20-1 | CSAEVVDEQYF
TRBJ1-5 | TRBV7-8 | CASSGWTGNQPQHF
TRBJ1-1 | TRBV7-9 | CASSFGGARPEAFF
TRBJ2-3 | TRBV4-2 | CASSPSGLAGADTQYF
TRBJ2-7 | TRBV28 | CASTLGPYEQYF
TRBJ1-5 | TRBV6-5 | CASSQHPAPQPQHF
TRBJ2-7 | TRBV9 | CASSPGPVPYEQYF
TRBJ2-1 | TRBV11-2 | CASSGLTSSEMNEQFF
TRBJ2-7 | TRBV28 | CATWSEQYF
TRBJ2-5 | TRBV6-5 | CASSVTGGRETQYF
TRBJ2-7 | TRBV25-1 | CASSKKIPGQGGEQYF
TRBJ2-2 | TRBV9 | CASSSQPTGRDRTGELFF
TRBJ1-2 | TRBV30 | CAWSPKGDPYGYTF
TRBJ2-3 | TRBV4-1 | CTSSQPRQGYTDTQYF
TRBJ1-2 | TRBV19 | CASSNNRGGYTF
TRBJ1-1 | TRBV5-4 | CASSLRTGRNTEAFF
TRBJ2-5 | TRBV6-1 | CASSERASGSKRTQYF
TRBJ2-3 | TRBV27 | CASSTRGLATDTQYF
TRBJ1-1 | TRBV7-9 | CASSNRVGTGTEAFF
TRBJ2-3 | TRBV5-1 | CASSIGQNTDTQYF
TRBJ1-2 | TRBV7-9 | CASSLVGSEALF
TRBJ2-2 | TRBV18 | CASSPRAGGTGELFF
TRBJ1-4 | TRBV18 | CASSPPAVVGEKLFF
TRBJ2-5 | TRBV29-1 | CSVAPGETQYF
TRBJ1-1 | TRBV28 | CASSTLGQGTVEAFF
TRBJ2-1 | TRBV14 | CASSPLGREGEDEQFF
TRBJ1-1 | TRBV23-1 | CASSHLDRETEAFF
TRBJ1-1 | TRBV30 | CAWRLYRGIPPTNTEAFF
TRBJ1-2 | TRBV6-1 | CASRWDGNYGYTF
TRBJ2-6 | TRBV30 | CAWKPYGTARSGANVLTF
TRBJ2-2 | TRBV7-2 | CASSPGARGTGELFF
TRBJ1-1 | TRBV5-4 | CATYLRGANTEAFF
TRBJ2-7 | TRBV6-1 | CASSEVGGAYEQYF
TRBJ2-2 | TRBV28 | CASSSTGQNTGELFF
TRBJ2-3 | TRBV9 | CASGRGRDDTQYF
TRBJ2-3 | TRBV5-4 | CASRLTSGRADTQYF